The 14 T cell receptor beta chains reported below all come from one sample, sequenced in a study of blood T cell repertoires in COVID-19. The assay was immunoSEQ multiplex PCR, and TCRdb's table has in-frame clones only and misses some. Of about 300,000 clones listed, just over 85% were seen once; the top ten hold 3.5% to 4.5%. Sequencing was done on a sample of PBMCs or T cells enriched from blood (not recorded which). These receptors were taken from a man younger than 40 who had recovered from COVID-19.

The chain links TRBV19 to TRBJ1-2; 11 positions agree with TRBD1. Germline CDR1 and CDR2: LNHDA and SQIVND (reference sequence). V lost 4 bases, J lost 4 bases, and 2 bases stayed unmatched. The CDR3 extends over 14 amino acids. CDR3 residues: CASSNGQGAYGYTF. The DNA of the CDR3 is TGTGCCAGTAGTAATGGACAGGGGGCCTATGGCTACACCTTC. Supplemented by reference TRBV19 and TRBJ1-2, the full variable domain reads DGGITQSPKYLFRKEGQNVTLSCEQNLNHDAMYWYRQDPGQGLRLIYYSQIVNDFQKGDIAEGYSVSREKKESFPLTVTSAQKNPTAFYLCASSNGQGAYGYTFGSGTRLTVV.

This chain joins TRBV11-3 and TRBJ2-3, with a possible D match to TRBD2 (5 bases). From germline, CDR1 is SGHNT and CDR2 YENEEA. The CDR3 contains 14 residues. The ends were cut back, 3 bases at V and 1 base at J, with 8 bases in the middle. In DNA form, the CDR3 reads TGTGCCAGCAGCTTCGGAGGCGGCACAGATACGCAGTATTTT. The encoded protein is CASSFGGGTDTQYF. Complete variable domain (other parts from reference TRBV11-3 and TRBJ2-3): EAGVVQSPRYKIIEKKQPVAFWCNPISGHNTLYWYLQNLGQGPELLIRYENEEAVDDSQLPKDRFSAERLKGVDSTLKIQPAELGDSAVYLCASSFGGGTDTQYFGPGTRLTVL.

V and J are TRBV7-2 and TRBJ2-6, with 8 nucleotides matching TRBD1. Germline CDR1 reads SGHTA; CDR2 reads FQGNSA. V dropped 1 base and J dropped 2; count of bases not matched to a gene: 7. The CDR3 has 18 amino acids. CDR3 DNA: TGTGCCAGCAGCTTAGGGACAGGGAATCTAGCTGGGGCCAACGTCCTGACTTTC. Translating it yields CASSLGTGNLAGANVLTF.

V is TRBV27 and J is TRBJ2-5; the match to TRBD2 covers 9 bases. Trimming took 5 bases from V and 5 from J; bases not matched to a gene: 9. The CDR3 is 15 residues long. Per germline, CDR1 MNHEY and CDR2 SMNVEV (reference sequence). The CDR3 sequence: CASSAGTAGGETQYF. For the CDR3, the DNA is TGTGCCAGCAGTGCCGGGACGGCGGGGGGGGAGACCCAGTACTTC.

This chain uses TRBV19 with TRBJ2-1; 7 nucleotides agree with TRBD1. Germline trimming cut 1 base from V and 6 bases from J; bases unmatched to any gene: 6. In germline, CDR1 is LNHDA, CDR2 SQIVND (reference sequence). The CDR3 sequence is 15 residues long. CDR3 in amino acids: CASSIVGTAFNEQFF. The CDR3 nucleotides are TGTGCCAGTAGTATAGTGGGGACAGCGTTCAATGAGCAGTTCTTC.

This chain joins TRBV5-1 and TRBJ2-1; D is possibly TRBD2 (5 bases). This CDR3 contains 14 residues. The V and J ends lost 0 bases and 3 bases respectively, with 7 bases between them. In germline, CDR1 is SGHRS, CDR2 YFSETQ. The chain's CDR3 is CASSLVGNYNEQFF. CDR3 nucleotides: TGCGCCAGCAGCTTGGTCGGGAACTACAATGAGCAGTTCTTC. The variable domain in full, completed from reference TRBV5-1 and TRBJ2-1, reads KAGVTQTPRYLIKTRGQQVTLSCSPISGHRSVSWYQQTPGQGLQFLFEYFSETQRNKGNFPGRFSGRQFSNSRSEMNVSTLELGDSALYLCASSLVGNYNEQFFGPGTRLTVL.

The J gene is TRBJ2-3, the V gene TRBV5-8, with 10 bases aligning to TRBD1. V dropped 4 bases and J dropped 1; count of bases not matched to a gene: 6. This CDR3 comprises 16 residues. Germline assignment: CDR1 SGHTS and CDR2 YDEGEE. CDR3 coding DNA: TGTGCCAGCAGCCAAACCGGGACAGGGGGCACAGATACGCAGTATTTT. Its protein product is CASSQTGTGGTDTQYF.

Regarding this clone: Additional DNA sequences in this sample encode the identical CDR3. The CDR3 region is CASGQGASYEQYF. DNA of the CDR3: TGTGCCAGCGGACAGGGGGCATCCTACGAGCAGTACTTC. The chain employs TRBV6-5 and TRBJ2-7, with 11 positions matching TRBD1. Germline values: CDR1 MNHEY, CDR2 SVGAGI. This CDR3 region has 13 residues. J lost 1 base, V lost 8 bases, and 1 base had no gene match.

This clone was counted a few times. This chain uses TRBV7-8 with TRBJ1-3; TRBD1 might be the D (6 bases). The CDR3 is 15 amino acids. V lost 5 bases, J lost 2 bases, and 13 bases lay in between. Germline-derived CDR1 and CDR2 are SGHVS and FQNEAQ. The CDR3 is CASSRTTGTGNTIYF. The CDR3 DNA reads as TGTGCCAGCAGCCGAACGACAGGAACTGGAAACACCATATATTTT.

The rearrangement joins TRBV28 to TRBJ1-2; 8 bases align to TRBD1. V shed 4 bases and J 7 bases; nucleotides not matched to a gene: 8. The germline CDR1 and CDR2 sequences are MDHEN and SYDVKM. The CDR3 covers 14 residues. CDR3 amino acids: CASSSLQGAGGYTF. CDR3 sequence (DNA): TGTGCCAGCAGTTCCCTTCAGGGGGCGGGTGGCTACACCTTC.

This chain joins TRBV3-1 (or the pseudogene TRBV3-2) and TRBJ2-7, with D unclear. In germline, CDR1 is LGHDT, CDR2 YNNKEL (reference sequence). This CDR3 has 15 amino acids. V lost 0 bases and J 2 bases, leaving 11 bases between the germline ends. The CDR3 bases are TGTGCCAGCAGCCAAGATCCTCCCCCCGCCTACGAGCAGTACTTC. Translating gives CASSQDPPPAYEQYF.

The chain couples TRBV6-5 to TRBJ2-6, with TRBD2 as a possible D gene (7 bases). With 8 bases removed from V and 4 bases from J, the gap between germline ends came to 12 bases. The CDR3 has 14 residues. Germline CDR1 reads MNHEY; CDR2 reads SVGAGI. CDR3 residues: CASGGGAGANVLTF. CDR3 coding DNA: TGTGCCAGCGGAGGGGGGGCCGGGGCCAACGTCCTGACTTTC.

The chain is built from TRBV7-6 and TRBJ2-1, with 10 positions matching TRBD2. Trimming took 6 bases from V and 4 from J; bases not matched to a gene: 9. Per germline, CDR1 SGHVS and CDR2 FNYEAQ. This CDR3 contains 16 residues. As DNA, the CDR3 is TGTGCCAGCAGGAACTTAGCGGGGGGCGCATACAATGAGCAGTTCTTC. Translated: CASRNLAGGAYNEQFF.

The V gene is TRBV6-4, the J gene TRBJ2-1, with D maybe TRBD2 (5 bases). Germline-derived CDR1 and CDR2 are MRHNA and SNTAGT. CDR3 length: 16 residues. V shed 0 bases and J shed 6 bases, with 15 bases lying between them. CDR3 region: CASSDSNTGIGNEQFF. CDR3 sequence (DNA): TGTGCCAGCAGTGACTCTAATACCGGGATAGGCAATGAGCAGTTCTTC.